One and the same sample provided the 4 T cell receptor beta chains below, sequenced in a study of blood T cell repertoires in COVID-19. Repertoires were generated with immunoSEQ multiplex PCR, while TCRdb's copy carries only in-frame clones and drops some. The sample records some 250,000 clones, about nine tenths being singletons. The source material was peripheral blood. The origin of the receptors is a man between 25 and 39 years old who had recovered from COVID-19.

In its sample, this clone was seen once. V usage is TRBV5-1 and J usage is TRBJ1-4; 7 bases map to TRBD1. J lost 5 bases, V lost 3 bases, and 7 bases had no gene match. The CDR3 spans 15 residues. Germline CDR1 reads SGHRS; CDR2 reads YFSETQ. The CDR3 protein is CASSSLGTENEKLFF. The CDR3 DNA reads TGCGCCAGCAGCTCACTCGGGACAGAGAATGAAAAACTGTTTTTT.

The chain couples TRBV2 to TRBJ1-4; the D is unclear. Trimming pared 7 bases from V and 8 bases from J, leaving 8 bases between. This CDR3 has 11 amino acids. Germline loops: CDR1 SNHLY, CDR2 FYNNEI. The CDR3 loop reads CASTPGEKLFF. Written as DNA, the CDR3 is TGTGCCAGCACCCCGGGGGAAAAACTGTTTTTT.

V gene TRBV18 combines with J gene TRBJ1-2; possibly TRBD1 for D (5 bases). Deletions cut 8 bases from V and 2 bases from J, with 12 bases between. Germline CDR1 is KGHSH and CDR2 is LQKENI. This CDR3 contains 13 residues. The CDR3 DNA is TGTGCCAGCGCGACGGACATGAACTATGGCTACACCTTC. Translating gives CASATDMNYGYTF.

The V gene is TRBV27, the J gene TRBJ2-2; 12 bases line up with TRBD2. V shed 6 bases and J 6 bases; nucleotides not matched to a gene: 5. The CDR3 is 15 amino acids. Germline lookup yields CDR1 MNHEY and CDR2 SMNVEV (reference sequence). CDR3 residues: CASSIWTSGAGELFF. The CDR3 DNA sequence: TGTGCCAGCAGCATATGGACTAGCGGGGCCGGGGAGCTGTTTTTT.